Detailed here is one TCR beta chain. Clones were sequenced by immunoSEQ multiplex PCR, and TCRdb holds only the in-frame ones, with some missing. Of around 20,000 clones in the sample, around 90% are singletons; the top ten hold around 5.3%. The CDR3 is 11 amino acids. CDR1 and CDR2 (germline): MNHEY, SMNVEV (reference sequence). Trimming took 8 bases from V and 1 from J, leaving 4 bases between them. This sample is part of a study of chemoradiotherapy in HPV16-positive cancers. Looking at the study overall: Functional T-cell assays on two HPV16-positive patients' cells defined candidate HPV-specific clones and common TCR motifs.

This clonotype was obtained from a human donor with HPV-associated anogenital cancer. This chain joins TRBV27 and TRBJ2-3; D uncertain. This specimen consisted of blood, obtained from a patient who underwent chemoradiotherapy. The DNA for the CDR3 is TGTGCCAGCCGACGCACAGATACGCAGTATTTT. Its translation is CASRRTDTQYF.